This is a list of T cell receptor beta chains from one sample in a study of early T cells in non-severe SARS-CoV-2 infection. TCRdb re-called the 5' RACE reads through MiXCR, storing one row per CDR3 protein. The profile covers roughly 31,000 distinct CDR3 sequences, with about 10% appearing a single time and roughly 13% taken by the ten largest. The specimen was whole blood. Source of these receptors: an adult who was a healthcare worker with PCR-confirmed SARS-CoV-2 infection or an uninfected control (not recorded which). Both conserved end residues are part of each CDR3. A D gene is named only where the DNA matches it firmly. Only some rows state a clone size, as once, few, many or a class for expanded clones.

abundance	v_gene	j_gene	d_gene	CDR3nt	CDR3aa
many	TRBV29-1	TRBJ2-7	TRBD1	TGCAGCGTTTATTTGGGACAGGGATACGAGCAGTACTTC	CSVYLGQGYEQYF
-	TRBV7-2	TRBJ2-5	TRBD2	TGTGCCAGCAGCCGGAGTTCAGCGGGGGTTGGGGAGACCCAGTACTTC	CASSRSSAGVGETQYF
-	TRBV2	TRBJ2-4	TRBD1	TGTGCCAGCAGAGAACAGGGGTACATTCAGTACTTC	CASREQGYIQYF
many	TRBV3-1	TRBJ1-3	-	TGTGCCAGCAGCCGGGACCCGAGCTCTGGAAACACCATATATTTT	CASSRDPSSGNTIYF
many	TRBV29-1	TRBJ1-2	-	TGCAGCGTTGCTAGGATGGACATCGGGGGCTACACCTTC	CSVARMDIGGYTF
-	TRBV29-1	TRBJ1-1	TRBD1	TGCAGCGCCCCTCGGGACAGTATCTCCAACACTGAAGCTTTCTTT	CSAPRDSISNTEAFF
-	TRBV7-8	TRBJ2-7	TRBD2	TGTGCCAGCAGCTTAAGATGGGGCGGGAGCTACGAGCAGTACTTC	CASSLRWGGSYEQYF
many	TRBV3-1	TRBJ1-5	TRBD1	TGTGCCAGCTCGACAGGGGGTGGTAATCAGCCCCAGCATTTT	CASSTGGGNQPQHF
many	TRBV11-2	TRBJ1-1	-	TGTGCCAGCAGCTCTAGACTAAACGGGTTCTCTGAAGCTTTCTTT	CASSSRLNGFSEAFF
many	TRBV29-1	TRBJ1-5	-	TGCAGCGTCAACACCGGCAATCAGCCCCAGCATTTT	CSVNTGNQPQHF
many	TRBV7-2	TRBJ2-7	TRBD1	TGTGCCAGCAGCTTATCGGGACAGCCCGCCTACGAGCAGTACTTC	CASSLSGQPAYEQYF
many	TRBV7-6	TRBJ2-3	-	TGTGCCAGCAGCTTACTTGGGTCTAGCACAGATACGCAGTATTTT	CASSLLGSSTDTQYF
few	TRBV6-5	TRBJ1-1	-	TGTGCCAGCAGTTACGCTGGGGTGGGTAAAAAAACTGAAGCTTTCTTT	CASSYAGVGKKTEAFF
many	TRBV5-1	TRBJ2-7	-	TGCGCCAGCAGCTTGGACAGGGAGTCCTACGAGCAGTACTTC	CASSLDRESYEQYF
-	TRBV29-1	TRBJ2-1	-	TGCAGCGTTGCTGGGAGTCGAATAACGAATGAGCAGTTCTTC	CSVAGSRITNEQFF
many	TRBV24-1	TRBJ2-2	-	TGTGCCACCAGTGGAACACTTAACACCGGGGAGCTGTTTTTT	CATSGTLNTGELFF
many	TRBV12-3/TRBV12-4	TRBJ2-4	-	TGTGCCACCGAGTCAGACCTAGCCAAAAACATTCAGTACTTC	CATESDLAKNIQYF
many	TRBV9	TRBJ2-3	-	TGTGCCAGCAGCGTGGAGGAGGGGACGCAGTATTTT	CASSVEEGTQYF